The 20 T cell receptor beta chains below all came from one sample that was sequenced in a study of T cells in Graves' hyperthyroidism and ophthalmopathy (dated by TCRdb to about 2019). Libraries were constructed by multiplex PCR. Sequencer: Illumina HiSeq 2000. The TCR beta CDR3 regions were amplified from RNA transcripts. The first round of RT-PCR for the TCR CDR3 was performed with the HTBI primer set and the Qiagen OneStep RT-PCR kit. In TCRdb, the public reads were trimmed at Q25 with fastp and aligned with MiXCR, with productive beta chains retained. One record per CDR3 amino acid sequence lists the most common genes and DNA. The sample table holds roughly 640,000 distinct CDR3 sequences, of which 15% to 20% were seen once. The ten top clones hold roughly 3% of the sample. The sample comprised blood. These TCRs come from a woman in her forties with Graves' ophthalmopathy.

This clonotype is a singleton in its sample. V and J are TRBV11-2 and TRBJ2-5; D gene unclear. V lost 5 bases and J lost 0, with 13 bases in between. The CDR3 contains 15 residues. CDR1 SGHAT and CDR2 FQNNGV come from the germline V gene. CDR3 sequence (DNA): TGTGCCAGCAGCGTATCGGGCTCCTACCAAGAGACCCAGTACTTC. Protein product: CASSVSGSYQETQYF.

This clonotype was seen a handful of times. The genes are TRBV28 and TRBJ2-1; perhaps TRBD2 as D (6 bases). The V end was cut by 3 bases, the J end by 7 bases, with 16 bases between. Germline CDR1 reads MDHEN; CDR2 reads SYDVKM. The CDR3 contains 15 residues. The CDR3 is CASSFGGSEVNEQFF. DNA for the CDR3: TGTGCCAGCAGTTTCGGGGGTTCGGAGGTAAATGAGCAGTTCTTC.

Many counts were recorded for this clonotype. The chain links TRBV6-1 to TRBJ2-1; D is ambiguous. Looked up from germline, CDR1 is MNHNS and CDR2 is SASEGT. The V end lost 6 bases, the J end lost 3 bases, and 18 bases lay between the germline ends. This CDR3 has 16 amino acids. The CDR3 region has the DNA TGTGCCAGCAGCGTGATCGGCACACCAAACTACAATGAGCAGTTCTTC. Amino acids: CASSVIGTPNYNEQFF.

The CDR3 DNA sequence: TGTGCCAGCAGTTACGACAGGGGGGCTTCACCCCTCCACTTT. This translates into CASSYDRGASPLHF. The rearrangement joins TRBV27 to TRBJ1-6; 9 nucleotides match TRBD1. The CDR3 totals 14 residues. The V gene end was trimmed by 4 bases and the J gene end by 9 bases; junction bases not matched to a gene: 4. Germline CDR1 MNHEY, CDR2 SMNVEV (reference sequence).

This clonotype was picked up a small number of times. This chain joins TRBV6-5 and TRBJ1-1; D is ambiguous. Trimming took 0 bases from V and 1 from J, leaving 15 bases between them. The CDR3 loop spans 17 amino acids. Looked up from germline, CDR1 is MNHEY and CDR2 is SVGAGI. The CDR3 loop is CASSYSTFPGPNTEAFF. The CDR3 DNA reads as TGTGCCAGCAGTTACTCGACCTTCCCCGGGCCGAACACTGAAGCTTTCTTT.

This clonotype was recorded at least ten times. CDR3 sequence (DNA): TGTGCCAGCAGCGGGACTATAGGGGAAAATACGCAGTATTTT. Its protein is CASSGTIGENTQYF. The chain combines TRBV7-3 with TRBJ2-3; 7 nucleotides line up with TRBD2. Losses at the gene ends were 5 bases for V and 7 bases for J; bases not matched to a gene: 9. The length of the CDR3 is 14 residues. CDR1 and CDR2 from the germline V gene are SGHTA and FQGTGA.

This clonotype was seen more than once but under ten times. The chain couples TRBV28 to TRBJ2-7; possible D gene TRBD2, 6 bases. The CDR3 contains 13 residues. V shed 7 bases and J shed 5 bases, with 15 bases lying between them. Germline CDR1 MDHEN, CDR2 SYDVKM. The CDR3 spells CASIRPGGDEQYF. Here the CDR3 DNA reads TGTGCCAGCATAAGACCCGGAGGGGACGAGCAGTACTTC.

The gene calls are TRBV12-3 or TRBV12-4 and TRBJ2-1, with 7 bases aligning to TRBD2. The CDR3 length is 14 residues. With 4 bases clipped from V and 6 bases from J, the junction kept 6 bases outside the gene matches. The CDR3 DNA sequence: TGTGCCAGCAGTTGGGGGACTACCGGCAATGAGCAGTTCTTC. It specifies CASSWGTTGNEQFF.

V is TRBV15 and J is TRBJ1-2; TRBD1 is a possible D gene (5 bases). Germline CDR1 is LNHNV and CDR2 is YYDKDF (reference sequence). Trimming stripped 6 bases from V and 4 bases from J, with 18 bases between. The CDR3 consists of 15 residues. The CDR3 reads CATRALGDGPYGYTF. The CDR3 bases are TGTGCCACCAGGGCCCTGGGGGACGGACCCTATGGCTACACCTTC.

The chain employs TRBV28 and TRBJ1-2; no definite D call. The germline V and J ends were trimmed by 6 bases and 4 bases, with 15 bases remaining between them. This CDR3 comprises 14 residues. Germline loops: CDR1 MDHEN, CDR2 SYDVKM. CDR3 residues: CASSGPTGLYGYTF. For the CDR3, the DNA is TGTGCCAGCAGCGGCCCGACCGGACTCTATGGCTACACCTTC.

This clonotype has a count of ten or more. This chain uses TRBV20-1 with TRBJ1-4, with 9 bases that match TRBD1. Germline-derived CDR1 and CDR2 are DFQATT and SNEGSKA (reference sequence). CDR3 size: 15 residues. V trimming: 6 bases; J trimming: 6 bases; junction bases outside the gene matches: 11. In DNA form, the CDR3 reads TGCAGTGCGCCCGGGACAGGGTTTGGCGATGAAAAACTGTTTTTT. It translates to CSAPGTGFGDEKLFF.

This clonotype was detected many times. The genes are TRBV20-1 and TRBJ2-3; D may be TRBD2 (6 bases). CDR1 is DFQATT and CDR2 is SNEGSKA in the germline V gene (reference sequence). Trimming removed 6 bases from V and 0 bases from J, with 13 bases in between. The CDR3 sequence is 14 residues long. The CDR3 loop reads CSAQAGSSTDTQYF. The DNA for the CDR3 is TGCAGTGCACAAGCGGGTTCCAGCACAGATACGCAGTATTTT.

V gene TRBV5-1 combines with J gene TRBJ2-1, with 8 bases that match TRBD2. J was trimmed by 6 bases and V by 0 bases; bases with no gene match: 20. Germline CDR1 SGHRS, CDR2 YFSETQ. CDR3 size: 20 residues. The CDR3 loop is CASSLGVGGSKGLAGNEQFF. The CDR3 DNA follows: TGCGCCAGCAGCTTGGGGGTTGGAGGGTCTAAAGGACTAGCAGGCAATGAGCAGTTCTTC.

Only a few counts were recorded for this clonotype. The chain has TRBV5-1 and TRBJ2-1, with TRBD2 matching 11 bases. V trimming: 4 bases; J trimming: 4 bases; junction bases outside the gene matches: 7. The CDR3 extends over 16 amino acids. The germline V gene has CDR1 SGHRS and CDR2 YFSETQ. CDR3 nucleotide sequence: TGCGCCAGCAGCCCCATAGCGGGAGGGCCTTACAATGAGCAGTTCTTC. Amino acids: CASSPIAGGPYNEQFF.

The chain employs TRBV29-1 and TRBJ1-4; D is ambiguous. The CDR3 is 13 amino acids. V gave up 2 bases and J gave up 4 bases, with 8 bases separating them. CDR1 is SQVTM and CDR2 is ANQGSEA in the germline V gene. The CDR3 loop reads CSVESDRNEKLFF. The DNA for the CDR3 is TGCAGCGTTGAATCTGATCGTAATGAAAAACTGTTTTTT.

This clonotype showed up just a few times. The chain couples TRBV5-1 to TRBJ1-2; tentatively, D is TRBD1 (6 bases). V gave up 7 bases and J gave up 8 bases, with 18 bases separating them. Germline lookup yields CDR1 SGHRS and CDR2 YFSETQ. This CDR3 is 13 amino acids long. CDR3 in amino acids: CASLEEGQIGYTF. The DNA for the CDR3 is TGCGCCAGCCTCGAGGAAGGACAGATCGGCTACACCTTC.

This clonotype was observed at least ten times. The chain is built from TRBV5-1 and TRBJ2-3, with 9 bases that match TRBD2. Germline CDR1 is SGHRS and CDR2 is YFSETQ. V shed 0 bases and J 3 bases; nucleotides not matched to a gene: 8. This CDR3 has 17 amino acids. This CDR3 is CASSLAVKREVTDTQYF. The DNA for the CDR3 is TGCGCCAGCAGCTTGGCCGTGAAGCGGGAGGTGACAGATACGCAGTATTTT.

This clonotype was recorded at least ten times. The chain couples TRBV2 to TRBJ2-1, with 8 bases that match TRBD2. With 6 bases clipped from V and 2 bases from J, the junction kept 12 bases outside the gene matches. The germline V gene encodes CDR1 SNHLY and CDR2 FYNNEI. The CDR3 loop spans 17 amino acids. The CDR3 protein is CASRGGRPGGTYNEQFF. CDR3 nucleotide sequence: TGTGCCAGCAGAGGGGGTCGACCGGGAGGGACCTACAATGAGCAGTTCTTC.

This clonotype came up a few times. The chain couples TRBV5-1 to TRBJ2-2, with TRBD2 matching over 9 bases. Germline values: CDR1 SGHRS, CDR2 YFSETQ. The V and J ends lost 2 bases and 0 bases, in that order; junction bases with no gene match: 2. The CDR3 runs to 16 residues. CDR3 amino acids: CASSFASGANTGELFF. The CDR3 DNA sequence: TGCGCCAGCAGCTTCGCTAGCGGGGCGAACACCGGGGAGCTGTTTTTT.

The J gene is TRBJ2-7, the V gene TRBV5-5; D is possibly TRBD1 (5 bases). Trimming left V 3 bases short and J 7 bases short, with 17 bases between. From germline, CDR1 is SGHKS and CDR2 YYEKEE (reference sequence). This CDR3 is built from 14 residues. CDR3 protein: CASSSPDTGWEQYF. Written as DNA, the CDR3 is TGTGCCAGCAGCTCCCCGGACACCGGATGGGAGCAGTACTTC.